The sequence of this T cell receptor (beta chain) was determined in a study of early T cells in non-severe SARS-CoV-2 infection. About the research overall: Whole-blood bulk RNA, unsorted, was sequenced, and chains were unpaired.

Study outcomes and limitations: Matching results from VDJdb favored anti-spike CD8 responses, leaving private and CD4 specificities undetected.

On this clonotype: Its antigen is not known.

CDR1 is SGHDN and CDR2 is FVKESK in the germline V gene. CDR3 length equals 16 residues. The V and J ends lost 5 bases and 0 bases respectively, with 11 bases between them. Individual cDNA molecules received unique molecular identifiers during library preparation. TCRdb reprocessed the 5' RACE reads with MiXCR, giving one entry per CDR3 protein. The table shows approximately 97,000 distinct CDR3 sequences, with about 10% occurring only once. The source of this sequence is an adult who was a healthcare worker with PCR-confirmed SARS-CoV-2 infection or an uninfected control (not recorded which). Material: whole blood, obtained at baseline. The chain has TRBV14 and TRBJ2-6, with D possibly called TRBD1 or TRBD2 (5 bases each). The CDR3 loop reads CASSRDRFSGANVLTF. In DNA form, the CDR3 reads TGTGCCAGCAGCAGGGACCGTTTCTCTGGGGCCAACGTCCTGACTTTC.